A selection of T cell receptor beta chains follows, all from one sample in a study of CD8+CD57+ T cells in acquired aplastic anemia. TCRdb itself ran the reads through MiXCR, one entry per CDR3 protein. The sample records just over 400,000 distinct CDR3 sequences, around 68% being singletons. Sequencing used sorted CD4+, CD8+, or CD8+CD57+ T cells (not recorded which) from PBMCs. The receptor source for this set is a human donor in good health, serving as a control. Both conserved end residues are part of each CDR3. A D gene is named only where the DNA matches it firmly. Only part of the rows carry a size: once, few, many, or a class if the clone is expanded.

clone_size,v_call,j_call,d_call,cdr3_aa,cdr3_nt
NA,TRBV12-3/TRBV12-4,TRBJ1-2,NA,CASSRAGEDYGYTF,TGTGCCAGCAGCCGAGCGGGGGAGGACTATGGCTACACCTTC
many,TRBV6-5,TRBJ1-2,NA,CASRPDPGAYGYTF,TGTGCCAGCAGACCGGACCCAGGAGCCTATGGCTACACCTTC
many,TRBV20-1,TRBJ2-7,NA,CSALTDPQYPRIEQYF,TGCAGTGCCCTGACCGACCCACAGTACCCGAGGATCGAGCAGTACTTC
NA,TRBV18,TRBJ1-1,NA,CASSPGTQEANTEAFF,TGTGCCAGCTCACCTGGTACCCAAGAGGCGAACACTGAAGCTTTCTTT
NA,TRBV7-9,TRBJ2-5,NA,CASSSRGTETQYF,TGCGCCAGCAGCTCACGGGGGACAGAGACCCAGTACTTC
few,TRBV9,TRBJ2-3,NA,CASSVPRSWGDAGTDTQYF,TGTGCCAGCAGCGTACCCCGCTCGTGGGGGGACGCTGGCACAGATACGCAGTATTTT
few,TRBV9,TRBJ2-7,NA,CASSVSTGSHEQYF,TGTGCCAGCAGCGTATCCACAGGGTCCCACGAGCAGTACTTC
many,TRBV12-3/TRBV12-4,TRBJ2-1,NA,CANQKEGVNEQFF,TGTGCCAACCAAAAGGAAGGGGTAAATGAGCAGTTCTTC
many,TRBV20-1,TRBJ2-5,TRBD2,CSATSGGQETQYF,TGCAGTGCTACGAGCGGGGGACAAGAGACCCAGTACTTC
NA,TRBV20-1,TRBJ1-1,NA,CSAARSTEASEAFF,TGCAGTGCCGCGAGGAGTACTGAAGCTTCTGAAGCTTTCTTT
NA,TRBV6-1,TRBJ2-7,NA,CASSDPERGYGQYF,TGTGCCAGCAGTGACCCCGAGAGGGGCTACGGGCAGTACTTC
many,TRBV18,TRBJ2-1,TRBD2,CASSPGTSRSEQFF,TGTGCCAGCTCACCTGGGACTAGCCGGAGTGAGCAGTTCTTC
NA,TRBV2,TRBJ1-2,TRBD1,CASSGGQAVSGYTF,TGTGCCAGCAGCGGTGGACAGGCAGTGAGTGGCTACACCTTC
NA,TRBV2,TRBJ2-7,TRBD2,CASSETAGSSYEQYF,TGTGCCAGCAGTGAGACAGCGGGGAGCTCCTACGAGCAGTACTTC
NA,TRBV20-1,TRBJ2-1,NA,CSAEGTSYNEQFF,TGCAGTGCTGAAGGGACCTCCTACAATGAGCAGTTCTTC